Following are 12 T cell receptor beta chains from one sample sequenced in a study of blood T cell repertoires in COVID-19. Sequencing was performed with immunoSEQ multiplex PCR; in TCRdb, only in-frame clones are kept and a portion is missing. The data contain tens of thousands of clones, 85% to 90% of them singletons. The sequencing input was peripheral blood. The source is a man between 45 and 60 years old with acute or convalescent COVID-19.

There are a few counts of this clone. The chain carries TRBV7-2 and TRBJ1-6; unclear D gene. The CDR3 totals 14 residues. V gave up 2 bases and J gave up 6 bases, with 8 bases separating them. Germline V gene data show CDR1 as SGHTA and CDR2 as FQGNSA. The CDR3 sequence: CASSLLGSNSPLHF. The CDR3 nucleotides read TGTGCCAGCAGCTTACTAGGGAGTAATTCACCCCTCCACTTT.

V and J are TRBV30 and TRBJ1-2, with TRBD1 matching over 8 bases. Germline CDR1 and CDR2: GTSNPN and SVGIG (reference sequence). This CDR3 is built from 15 residues. With V trimmed by 5 bases and J by 3 bases, 11 bases remained unmatched. CDR3 coding DNA: TGTGCCTGGGAGTTCCCGGGACAGGCTGACTATGGCTACACCTTC. It encodes CAWEFPGQADYGYTF.

The rearrangement links TRBV7-7 to TRBJ2-5; 11 bases are shared with TRBD2. The CDR3 totals 16 residues. Germline trimming cut 5 bases from V and 0 bases from J; bases unmatched to any gene: 5. Per the germline V gene, CDR1 is SSHAT and CDR2 is FNYEAQ (reference sequence). In nucleotides, the CDR3 is TGTGCCAGCAGCCCGAGACTAGCGGGGTACCAAGAGACCCAGTACTTC. This encodes CASSPRLAGYQETQYF.

This clone occurred once. The chain combines TRBV2 with TRBJ2-2; 12 bases are a match to TRBD2. CDR3 length equals 14 residues. Losses at the gene ends were 8 bases for V and 6 bases for J; bases not matched to a gene: 4. The germline V gene encodes CDR1 SNHLY and CDR2 FYNNEI. The CDR3 sequence is CASWLAGGSGELFF. The CDR3, as DNA: TGTGCCAGCTGGCTAGCGGGAGGGTCCGGGGAGCTGTTTTTT.

The gene calls are TRBV30 and TRBJ2-2; the match to TRBD1 covers 7 bases. This CDR3 has 15 residues. Looked up from germline, CDR1 is GTSNPN and CDR2 is SVGIG (reference sequence). Unmatched junction bases numbered 9, after V lost 3 bases and J lost 5 bases. CDR3 coding DNA: TGTGCCTGGAGGGATAACAGGGGCGGGACCGGGGAGCTGTTTTTT. Translated: CAWRDNRGGTGELFF.

This chain connects TRBV5-1 to TRBJ1-1; TRBD1 matches 9 bases. After removal of 4 bases from V and 1 base from J, the junction contained 2 bases not matched to a gene. The CDR3 is made up of 14 amino acids. Germline-derived CDR1 and CDR2 are SGHRS and YFSETQ. The CDR3 nucleotides are TGCGCCAGCAGCGTGGGACAGGGGAACACTGAAGCTTTCTTT. It specifies CASSVGQGNTEAFF.

The V and J genes are TRBV7-8 and TRBJ2-4; the match to TRBD2 covers 8 bases. V shed 4 bases, J shed 8 bases, and the junction held 10 bases outside the gene matches. CDR1 is SGHVS and CDR2 is FQNEAQ in the germline V gene. This CDR3 has 15 amino acids. The CDR3 protein is CASSSSLAGTYIQYF. CDR3 nucleotide sequence: TGTGCCAGCAGCTCAAGTTTAGCGGGGACATACATTCAGTACTTC.

The CDR3 DNA sequence: TGTGCCAGCAGCGTAGGAGTTTCCGCCTACGAGCAGTACTTC. It yields the protein CASSVGVSAYEQYF. The chain links TRBV9 to TRBJ2-7; D gene unclear. V was cut by 0 bases and J by 2 bases, with 9 bases left in between. In germline, CDR1 is SGDLS, CDR2 YYNGEE. The CDR3 is made up of 14 amino acids.

The chain has TRBV2 and TRBJ1-4; TRBD1 aligns across 9 bases. The CDR3 runs 17 residues. From germline, CDR1 is SNHLY and CDR2 FYNNEI. V was pared by 5 bases and J by 0 bases, with 7 bases of the junction left unmatched. The CDR3 DNA reads TGTGCCAGCAGTCGGACAGGGGCGACAGCAACTAATGAAAAACTGTTTTTT. Encoded protein: CASSRTGATATNEKLFF.

This chain links TRBV7-9 with TRBJ2-3; no firm D call. Germline CDR1 reads SEHNR; CDR2 reads FQNEAQ (reference sequence). This CDR3 comprises 12 residues. Trimming shortened V by 5 bases and J by 6 bases, and 9 bases separated the two germline ends. CDR3 loop: CASSPDWDTQYF. In DNA, the CDR3 is TGTGCCAGCAGCCCCGACTGGGATACGCAGTATTTT.

The chain combines TRBV5-6 with TRBJ1-4; 9 bases are a match to TRBD1. Per the germline V gene, CDR1 is SGHDT and CDR2 is YYEEEE. V shed 3 bases, J shed 2 bases, and the junction held 5 bases outside the gene matches. The CDR3 spans 16 residues. CDR3 DNA: TGTGCCAGCAGCTACAGGGGGCTGGGTACTAATGAAAAACTGTTTTTT. Amino acids: CASSYRGLGTNEKLFF.

The rearrangement joins TRBV7-2 to TRBJ1-1; D uncertain. Trimming took off 1 base at V and 3 bases at J, with 9 bases between the two ends. Germline CDR1 reads SGHTA; CDR2 reads FQGNSA. The CDR3 has 14 amino acids. The CDR3 region is CASSLVGQDTEAFF. CDR3 bases: TGTGCCAGCAGCTTAGTTGGGCAAGACACTGAAGCTTTCTTT.